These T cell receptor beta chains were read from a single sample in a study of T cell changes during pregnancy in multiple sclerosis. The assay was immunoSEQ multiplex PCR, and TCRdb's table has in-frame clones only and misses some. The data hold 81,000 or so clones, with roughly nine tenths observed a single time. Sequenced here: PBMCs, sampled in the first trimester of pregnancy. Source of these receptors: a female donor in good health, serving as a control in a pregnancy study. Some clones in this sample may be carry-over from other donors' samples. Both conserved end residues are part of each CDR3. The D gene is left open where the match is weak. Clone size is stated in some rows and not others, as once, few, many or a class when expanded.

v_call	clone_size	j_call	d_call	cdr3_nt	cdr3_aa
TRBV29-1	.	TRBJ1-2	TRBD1	TGCAGCGTCCAGGACAGGGCCAGGGACTATGGCTACACCTTC	CSVQDRARDYGYTF
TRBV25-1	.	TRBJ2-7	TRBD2	TGTGCCAGCAGTGTAACTAGCGGGGGGTCCTACGAGCAGTACTTC	CASSVTSGGSYEQYF
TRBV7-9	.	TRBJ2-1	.	TGTGCCAGCAGCTCCGGGGAGGCAGGGATTAGGAATGAGCAGTTCTTC	CASSSGEAGIRNEQFF
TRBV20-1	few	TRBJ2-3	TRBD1	TGCAGTGCTAGACGGGACAGGCAGTATTTT	CSARRDRQYF
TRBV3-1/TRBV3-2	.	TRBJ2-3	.	TGTGCCAGCAGCCTTGGGCCTTTT	CASSLGPF
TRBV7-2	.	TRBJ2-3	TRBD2	TGTGCCATCGAGCGAGGCGGGGGGGCCTTAGATACGCAGTATTTT	CAIERGGGALDTQYF
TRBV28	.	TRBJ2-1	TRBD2	TGTGCCAGCAGTATCAAAACGGCTAGCGGGAGCTATGAGCAGTTCTTC	CASSIKTASGSYEQFF
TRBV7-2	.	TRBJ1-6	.	TGTGCCAGCAGCTTAACTACGGTGTCAGATGCTTTTTCACCCCTCCACTTT	CASSLTTVSDAFSPLHF
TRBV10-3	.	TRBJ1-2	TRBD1	TGTGCCATCAGGACCCGGGACAGGGGGGTTTATGATGGCTACACCTTC	CAIRTRDRGVYDGYTF
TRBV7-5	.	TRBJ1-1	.	TGTGTCAGAAGCTTAGGGGCCGCTGAAGCTTTCTTT	CVRSLGAAEAFF
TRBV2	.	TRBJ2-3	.	TGTGCCAGCAGTGATGGCGGGAAAAGCACAGATACGCAGTATTTT	CASSDGGKSTDTQYF
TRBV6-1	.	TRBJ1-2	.	TGTGCCAGCAGTGGTTTTGGTAAGGAGAACTATGGCTACACCTTC	CASSGFGKENYGYTF
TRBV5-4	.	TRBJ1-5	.	TGTGCCAGCAGCGACGGGGGGAATCAGCCCCAGCATTTT	CASSDGGNQPQHF
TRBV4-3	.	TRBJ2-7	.	TGCGCCAGCAGCCACTTAGGGCGGGCCTACGAGCAGTACTTC	CASSHLGRAYEQYF
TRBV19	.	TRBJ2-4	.	TGTGCCAGTACCCCTCCTGGGACTTGGGGCAAAAACATTCAGTACTTC	CASTPPGTWGKNIQYF
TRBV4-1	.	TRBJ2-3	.	TGCGCCAGCAGCCGGATTGGACAAGATACGCAGTATTTT	CASSRIGQDTQYF
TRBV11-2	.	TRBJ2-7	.	TGTGCCAGCAGCTTAGAGAGGGGGAACGAGCAGTACTTC	CASSLERGNEQYF
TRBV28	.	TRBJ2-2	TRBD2	TGTGCCAGCAGGCCAGCGGGAGGTCCCGGGGAGCTGTTTTTT	CASRPAGGPGELFF
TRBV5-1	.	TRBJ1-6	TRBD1	TGCGCCAGCAGCTTTACGGGACAGTTTATGAGCTCCTATAATTCACCCCTCCACTTT	CASSFTGQFMSSYNSPLHF
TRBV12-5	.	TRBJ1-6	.	TGTGCTAGTGGCCGGGGGGGGAATTCACCCCTCCACTTT	CASGRGGNSPLHF
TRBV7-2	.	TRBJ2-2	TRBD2	TGTGCCAGCAGCTCTAGCGGGGGGACAAACACCGGGGAGCTGTTTTTT	CASSSSGGTNTGELFF
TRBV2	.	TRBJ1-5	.	TGTGCCAGCAGTGAAGGAGGGACACTCAATCAGCCCCAGCATTTT	CASSEGGTLNQPQHF
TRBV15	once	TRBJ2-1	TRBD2	TGTGCCACCAGCAGAGAGGCGGGAGGGGGTCACAATGAGCAGTTCTTC	CATSREAGGGHNEQFF
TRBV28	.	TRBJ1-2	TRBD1	TGTGCCAGCAGTTTGGGCAAGCAGGGGGCGGGGGGCTACACCTTC	CASSLGKQGAGGYTF
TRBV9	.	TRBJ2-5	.	TGTGCCAGCAGCGTAGAGGGGCAGGGGGAGACCCAGTACTTC	CASSVEGQGETQYF
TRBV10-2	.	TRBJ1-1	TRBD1	TGCGCCAGCAGCAACAGGGGGTTTCAGACTGAAGCTTTCTTT	CASSNRGFQTEAFF
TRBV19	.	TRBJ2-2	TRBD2	TGTGCCAGTAGCTTAGCGGGAACGAACACCGGGGAGCTGTTTTTT	CASSLAGTNTGELFF
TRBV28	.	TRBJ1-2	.	TGTGCCAGCAGGGGGGGAAGTAGGTATGGCTACACCTTC	CASRGGSRYGYTF
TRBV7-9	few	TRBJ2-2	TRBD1	TGTGCCAGCAGCTGGACAGGGGGTTCCACCGGGGAGCTGTTTTTT	CASSWTGGSTGELFF
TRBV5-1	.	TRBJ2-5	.	TGCGCCAGCAGCTTCAGTGTGGAAGAGACCCAGTACTTC	CASSFSVEETQYF
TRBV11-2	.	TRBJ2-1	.	TGTGCCAGCAGCTTGGCAGGCAACAATGAGCAGTTCTTC	CASSLAGNNEQFF
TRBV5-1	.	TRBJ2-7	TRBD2	TGCGCCAGCAGCCCGAGAGGACTAGCGGGGGAGGAGGAGCAGTACTTC	CASSPRGLAGEEEQYF
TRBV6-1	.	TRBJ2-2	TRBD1	TGTGCCAGCACCCCAGGGGGAGACACCGGGGAGCTGTTTTTT	CASTPGGDTGELFF
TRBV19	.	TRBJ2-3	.	TGTGCCAGTAGTTACGGGACATACAGCACAGATACGCAGTATTTT	CASSYGTYSTDTQYF